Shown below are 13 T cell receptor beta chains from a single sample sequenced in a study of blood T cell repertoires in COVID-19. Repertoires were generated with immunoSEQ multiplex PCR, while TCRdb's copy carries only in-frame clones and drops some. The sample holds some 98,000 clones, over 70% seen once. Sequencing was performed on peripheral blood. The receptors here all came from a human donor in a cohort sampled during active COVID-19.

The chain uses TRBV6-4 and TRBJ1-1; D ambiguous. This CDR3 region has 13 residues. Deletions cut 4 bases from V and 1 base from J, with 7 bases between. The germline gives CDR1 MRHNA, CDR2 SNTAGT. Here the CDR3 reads CASSVEENTEAFF. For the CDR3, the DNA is TGTGCCAGCAGTGTGGAGGAGAACACTGAAGCTTTCTTT.

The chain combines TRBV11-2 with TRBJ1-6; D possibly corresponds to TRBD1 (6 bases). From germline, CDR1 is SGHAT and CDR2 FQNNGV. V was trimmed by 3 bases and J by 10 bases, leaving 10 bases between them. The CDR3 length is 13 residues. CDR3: CASSFHRDSPLHF. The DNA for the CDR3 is TGTGCCAGCAGCTTCCACAGGGACTCACCCCTCCACTTT.

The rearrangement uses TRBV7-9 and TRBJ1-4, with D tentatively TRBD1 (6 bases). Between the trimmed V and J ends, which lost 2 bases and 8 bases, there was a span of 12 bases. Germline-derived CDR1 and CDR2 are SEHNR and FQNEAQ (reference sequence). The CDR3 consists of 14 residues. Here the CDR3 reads CASSLTQGGEKLFF. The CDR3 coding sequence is TGTGCCAGCAGCTTAACACAGGGTGGAGAAAAACTGTTTTTT. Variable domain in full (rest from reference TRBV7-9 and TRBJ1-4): DTGVSQNPRHKITKRGQNVTFRCDPISEHNRLYWYRQTLGQGPEFLTYFQNEAQLEKSRLLSDRFSAERPKGSFSTLEIQRTEQGDSAMYLCASSLTQGGEKLFFGSGTQLSVL.

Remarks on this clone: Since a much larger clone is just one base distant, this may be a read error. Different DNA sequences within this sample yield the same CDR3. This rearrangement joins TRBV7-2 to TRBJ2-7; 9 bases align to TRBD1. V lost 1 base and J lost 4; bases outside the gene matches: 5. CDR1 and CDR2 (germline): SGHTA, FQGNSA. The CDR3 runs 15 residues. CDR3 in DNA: TGTGCCAGCAGCTTAGTTGGGACAGGGTTTTACGAGCAGTACTTC. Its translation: CASSLVGTGFYEQYF.

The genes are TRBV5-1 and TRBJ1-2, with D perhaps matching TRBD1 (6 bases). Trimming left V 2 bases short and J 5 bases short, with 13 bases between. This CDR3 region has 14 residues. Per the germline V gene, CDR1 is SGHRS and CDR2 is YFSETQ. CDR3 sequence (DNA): TGCGCCAGCAGCTTACAGGGAGCCCGTTATGGCTACACCTTC. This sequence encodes CASSLQGARYGYTF.

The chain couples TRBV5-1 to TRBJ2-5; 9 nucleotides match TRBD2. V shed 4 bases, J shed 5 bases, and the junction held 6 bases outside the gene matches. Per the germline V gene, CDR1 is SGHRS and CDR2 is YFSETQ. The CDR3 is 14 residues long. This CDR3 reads CASSRGRAWETQYF. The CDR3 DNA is TGCGCCAGCAGCCGCGGGAGGGCCTGGGAGACCCAGTACTTC.

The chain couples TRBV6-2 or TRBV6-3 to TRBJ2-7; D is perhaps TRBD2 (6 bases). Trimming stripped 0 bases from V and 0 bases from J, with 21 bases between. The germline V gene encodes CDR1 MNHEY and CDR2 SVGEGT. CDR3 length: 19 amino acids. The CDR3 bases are TGTGCCAGCAGTTACTCGATTCGGGTTAGCGGTATCCCCTCCTACGAGCAGTACTTC. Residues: CASSYSIRVSGIPSYEQYF.

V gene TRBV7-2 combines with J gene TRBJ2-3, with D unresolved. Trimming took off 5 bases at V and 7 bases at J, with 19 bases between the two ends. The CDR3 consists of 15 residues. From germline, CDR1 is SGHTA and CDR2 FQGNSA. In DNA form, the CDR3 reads TGTGCCAGCAGCCTCGCCCTGACTGGAACTAATACGCAGTATTTT. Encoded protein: CASSLALTGTNTQYF.

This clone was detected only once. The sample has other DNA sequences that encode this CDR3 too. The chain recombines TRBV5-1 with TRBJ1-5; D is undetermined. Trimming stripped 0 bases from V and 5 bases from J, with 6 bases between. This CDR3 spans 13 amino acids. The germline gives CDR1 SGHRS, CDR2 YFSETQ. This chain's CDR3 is CASSLDRDQPQHF. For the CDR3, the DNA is TGCGCCAGCAGCTTGGATCGGGATCAGCCCCAGCATTTT.

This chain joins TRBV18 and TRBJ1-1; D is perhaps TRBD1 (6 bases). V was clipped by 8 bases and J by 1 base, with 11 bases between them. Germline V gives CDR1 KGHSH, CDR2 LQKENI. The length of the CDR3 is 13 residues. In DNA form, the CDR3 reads TGTGCCAGCAAACAGGGACAGAACACTGAAGCTTTCTTT. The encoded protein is CASKQGQNTEAFF.

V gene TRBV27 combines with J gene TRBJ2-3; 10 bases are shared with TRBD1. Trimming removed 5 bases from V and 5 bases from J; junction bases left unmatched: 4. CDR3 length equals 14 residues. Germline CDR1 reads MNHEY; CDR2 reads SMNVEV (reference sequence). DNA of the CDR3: TGTGCCAGCAGTCGGGACAGGGGATTAGATACGCAGTATTTT. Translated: CASSRDRGLDTQYF.

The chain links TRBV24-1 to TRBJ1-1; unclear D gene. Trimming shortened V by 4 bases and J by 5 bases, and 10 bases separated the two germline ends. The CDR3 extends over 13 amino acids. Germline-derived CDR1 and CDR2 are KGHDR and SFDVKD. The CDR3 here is CATSDAPGTEAFF. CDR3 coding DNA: TGTGCCACCAGTGACGCACCGGGAACTGAAGCTTTCTTT.

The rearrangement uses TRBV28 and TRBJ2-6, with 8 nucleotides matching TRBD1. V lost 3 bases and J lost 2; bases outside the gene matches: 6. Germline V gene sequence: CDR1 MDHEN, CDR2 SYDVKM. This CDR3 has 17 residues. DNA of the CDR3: TGTGCCAGCAGTTTTAACAGGGGGAAGACTGGGGCCAACGTCCTGACTTTC. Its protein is CASSFNRGKTGANVLTF.